The clone carrying this T cell receptor (beta chain) was detected only once. Its antigen is not known. Measured with immunoSEQ multiplex PCR; TCRdb has only the in-frame clones, and not every one. The table records around 180,000 clones, around 88% of them present only once. This entry comes from a study of cytomegalovirus exposure and HLA in healthy donors. As for the study in general: The same platform as the roughly 700 first-cohort repertoires was used for the 120 validation repertoires, a later analysis reported.

V gave up 0 bases and J gave up 1 base; unmatched junction bases: 3. CDR3 length: 15 residues. Germline values: CDR1 SGDLS, CDR2 YYNGEE. Study observations and caveats: Rarity held for most TCR sequences, but there were some public TCRs that occurred in many donors.

Sequenced input: PBMCs. The V and J genes are TRBV9 and TRBJ1-1, with 7 bases matching TRBD1. This clonotype originated in a woman aged 18-29 years in good health and CMV-seronegative. The CDR3 region has the DNA TGTGCCAGCAGCGTAGACTACAGGGGGAACACTGAAGCTTTCTTT. This encodes CASSVDYRGNTEAFF.